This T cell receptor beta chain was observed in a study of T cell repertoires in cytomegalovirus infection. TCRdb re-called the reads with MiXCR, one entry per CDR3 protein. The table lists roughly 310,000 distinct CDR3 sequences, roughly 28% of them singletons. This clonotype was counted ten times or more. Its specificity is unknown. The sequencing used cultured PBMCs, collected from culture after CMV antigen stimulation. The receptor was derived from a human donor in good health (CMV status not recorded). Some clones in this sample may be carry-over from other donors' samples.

This chain's CDR3 is CASSLKGGGYGYTF. The DNA for the CDR3 is TGTGCCAGCAGCTTGAAAGGGGGCGGCTATGGCTACACCTTC. This rearrangement joins TRBV5-4 to TRBJ1-2; TRBD1 matches at 7 bases. The V and J ends lost 1 base and 4 bases, in that order; junction bases with no gene match: 4. Germline assignment: CDR1 SGHNT and CDR2 YYREEE (reference sequence). CDR3 size: 14 residues. The full variable domain, with the rest looked up from reference TRBV5-4 and TRBJ1-2, is ETGVTQSPTHLIKTRGQQVTLRCSSQSGHNTVSWYQQALGQGPQFIFQYYREEENGRGNFPPRFSGLQFPNYSSELNVNALELDDSALYLCASSLKGGGYGYTFGSGTRLTVV.